This T cell receptor (beta chain) was sequenced for a study of T cell responses to AZD1222 COVID-19 vaccine. To note about this clone: What it recognizes is unknown.

Clones were sequenced by immunoSEQ multiplex PCR, and TCRdb holds only the in-frame ones, with some missing. The sample shows tens of thousands of clones, nearly 90% of them seen only once. Study-wide results and limits: Epitopes outside B.1.351 and B.1.1.7 mutated regions reportedly drew nearly half of spike TCRs.

Per germline, CDR1 LNHNV and CDR2 YYDKDF (reference sequence). The CDR3 is 14 residues long. V gave up 1 base and J gave up 5 bases; unmatched junction bases: 4. The sequencing used peripheral blood, collected on day 0 of MenACWY control vaccination. V is TRBV15 and J is TRBJ2-5; 7 bases line up with TRBD1. The source of this sequence is an adult in good health. CDR3 DNA sequence: TGTGCCACCAGCAGAGCAGGGGGTGGCGAGACCCAGTACTTC. Its protein product is CATSRAGGGETQYF.